This T cell receptor beta chain was found in a study of OX40 agonist ivuxolimab in advanced cancers. With respect to the entire study: Ivuxolimab, which targeted the costimulatory receptor OX40 (CD134), was an agonistic, fully human IgG2 monoclonal antibody. Intravenous ivuxolimab was administered to patients every 2 weeks at six dose levels: 0.01, 0.1, 0.3, 1.5, 3 and 10 mg/kg. Of the 50 or so patients in dose escalation, 19 had hepatocellular carcinoma, some 15 had melanoma, 9 had renal cell carcinoma and 9 had head and neck cancer. The dose-escalation cohort was approximately 83% male with a mean age of approximately 60 years, ranging from about 23 to 85. Prior anti-PD-1, anti-PD-L1 or anti-CTLA-4 therapy was permitted, and checkpoint inhibitors had been received by about 36% of dose-escalation patients. Partial responses occurred in three dose-escalation patients: two with cutaneous melanoma and one with hepatocellular carcinoma. Peripheral TCRbeta sequencing aimed to test whether ivuxolimab altered TCR sequence diversity and caused clonal T-cell expansion. The paper describes the monotherapy dose-escalation part (N of about 50 patients) of the phase I trial of ivuxolimab. Overall study results and their limits: After ivuxolimab, CD8+ T cells had more expanded clones than CD4+ T cells on average. The antigen specificity of the peripheral T cells that underwent clonal expansion was not determined. In the 0.1-3.0 mg/kg groups, partial responders were among the patients with the lowest normalized peripheral clonal expansion, particularly in CD8+ T cells. Low levels of normalized T-cell clonal expansion were also seen in some patients who did not respond. At doses of 0.1 to 3.0 mg/kg, clonal expansion of both CD4+ and CD8+ T cells in blood was seen between baseline and week 6.

A note on this clone: What this receptor recognizes is not known. No base-level quality is on record; no much larger clone is a single base apart.

V is shortened by 4 bases, J by 10 bases, and the region joining them spans 9 bases. The CDR3 measures 10 amino acids from cysteine to phenylalanine. Of all the DNA, just the CDR3 is kept, 30 bases in frame from base 1. The germline V gene sets CDR1 to SQVTM and CDR2 to ANQGSEA. The trial excluded patients who had a history of autoimmune disease or who were on systemic immunosuppression. Peripheral blood for TCR sequencing was collected from all dose cohorts at baseline, on cycle 4 day 1, and on cycle 7 day 1. The samples were drawn from a first-in-human, open-label, multicenter phase I dose-escalation trial of ivuxolimab. The trial enrolled adults with locally advanced or metastatic head and neck squamous cell, hepatocellular, melanoma or renal cell carcinoma. Before TCR sequencing, CD4+ and CD8+ T cells were separately sorted from peripheral blood. Genomic DNA was isolated from the sorted cells so that the TCRbeta CDR3 region could be sequenced. The immunoSEQ Assay was used to sequence the TCRbeta CDR3 regions. TCRdb holds this immuneACCESS table with in-frame rearrangements only. Some clones are missing; in checked studies, unresolved V genes explain under half, and the rest has no known cause. In all, the sample holds 25,000 to 30,000 clones, and less than 90% of those were seen once. The ten largest make up approximately 28% of the sample.

The sequence joins TRBV29-1 to TRBJ2-3, with the D gene too uncertain to name. The material sequenced was CD4+ or CD8+ T cells sorted from blood, taken in a trial of the OX40 agonist ivuxolimab. The TCR comes from an adult with an advanced solid tumor such as melanoma, head and neck, liver or kidney cancer. In nucleotide form, the sequence is TGCAGCGTTGTTTTTGTGGCGCAGTATTTT. Translated, this is CSVVFVAQYF.